This passage covers 13 T cell receptor beta chains from one sample sequenced in a study of shared clonotypes between healthy human individuals. The table came from immunoSEQ multiplex PCR; TCRdb's copy has only in-frame clones and leaves some out. The sample yields approximately 350,000 clones, roughly 96% seen once. Sequenced input: memory CD8+ T cells sorted from blood. The subset is: CD45RO+ cells pooled with CCR7-negative TemRA cells. Receptors originate from a man younger than 40 in good health.

The chain combines TRBV28 with TRBJ2-3, with 9 bases aligning to TRBD2. The length of the CDR3 is 16 residues. Germline V lookup: CDR1 MDHEN, CDR2 SYDVKM. Losses at the gene ends were 6 bases for V and 0 bases for J; bases not matched to a gene: 7. CDR3 region: CASSTPGLASTDTQYF. The CDR3 bases are TGTGCCAGCAGCACCCCGGGACTAGCTAGCACAGATACGCAGTATTTT.

The V call is TRBV18, the J call TRBJ2-1; D call uncertain. Between the trimmed V and J ends, which lost 2 bases and 10 bases, there was a span of 9 bases. Germline CDR1 is KGHSH and CDR2 is LQKENI. The CDR3 consists of 12 residues. CDR3 bases: TGTGCCAGCTCACCAAGGTTGGGGGAGCAGTTCTTC. Encoded protein: CASSPRLGEQFF.

The CDR3 region is CASSEGSLYGYTF. As DNA, the CDR3 is TGTGCCAGCAGTGAAGGCAGCCTCTATGGCTACACCTTC. The V call is TRBV2, the J call TRBJ1-2, with D unclear. Germline CDR1 reads SNHLY; CDR2 reads FYNNEI. This CDR3 has 13 amino acids. Trimming stripped 1 base from V and 4 bases from J, with 7 bases between.

The chain carries TRBV19 and TRBJ2-1, with D possibly TRBD2 on 5 matching bases. CDR1 and CDR2 (germline): LNHDA, SQIVND (reference sequence). This CDR3 is built from 15 residues. The V end was cut by 7 bases, the J end by 8 bases, with 21 bases between. Written as DNA, the CDR3 is TGTGCCAGTACCCCCCGGCTAGCTGGATTCTATGAGCAGTTCTTC. Translating it yields CASTPRLAGFYEQFF.

V usage is TRBV7-9 and J usage is TRBJ1-1, with D perhaps TRBD1 (5 bases). Germline V CDR1 and CDR2: SEHNR, FQNEAQ (reference sequence). This CDR3 spans 14 amino acids. The V end was cut by 2 bases, the J end by 1 base, with 8 bases between. The CDR3 spells CASSLQGGNTEAFF. DNA for the CDR3: TGTGCCAGCAGCTTACAGGGAGGGAACACTGAAGCTTTCTTT.

This clone has just a few counts. The genes are TRBV19 and TRBJ1-1; tentative D call: TRBD1 (5 bases). This CDR3 contains 16 residues. In germline, CDR1 is LNHDA, CDR2 SQIVND (reference sequence). Trimming took 5 bases from V and 0 from J, leaving 16 bases between them. The CDR3 nucleotides read TGTGCCAGTAGTCCCCGGACACTTGTGATGAACACTGAAGCTTTCTTT. Its protein is CASSPRTLVMNTEAFF.

Note on this clone: Other nucleotide sequences in the sample specify the same CDR3. The rearrangement links TRBV5-1 to TRBJ2-5; a weak D match, TRBD2 (5 bases). Trimming took 2 bases from V and 1 from J, leaving 6 bases between them. Germline-derived CDR1 and CDR2 are SGHRS and YFSETQ. CDR3 length: 13 amino acids. CDR3 bases: TGCGCCAGCAGCTTACGGGGCCAAGAGACCCAGTACTTC. Its translation: CASSLRGQETQYF.

This chain links TRBV11-2 with TRBJ2-2, with 15 bases that match TRBD2. V lost 1 base to trimming and J lost 6 bases; unmatched junction nucleotides: 3. CDR1 SGHAT and CDR2 FQNNGV come from the germline V gene. The CDR3 is made up of 17 amino acids. CDR3 DNA: TGTGCCAGCAGCTTAGGATGGACTAGCGGGAGGGCCGGGGAGCTGTTTTTT. Its translation is CASSLGWTSGRAGELFF.

This clone was detected only once. The chain links TRBV18 to TRBJ2-7; D gene unclear. Trimming took off 0 bases at V and 9 bases at J, with 9 bases between the two ends. The CDR3 length is 12 residues. CDR1 and CDR2 from the germline V gene are KGHSH and LQKENI. CDR3 protein: CASSPPHGSQYF. DNA of the CDR3: TGTGCCAGCTCACCACCCCACGGATCGCAGTACTTC.

This clone was seen just once. This sequence joins TRBV10-3 and TRBJ1-2; 7 bases map to TRBD1. Germline loops: CDR1 ENHRY, CDR2 SYGVKD. The CDR3 runs to 12 residues. V lost 7 bases and J lost 4; bases outside the gene matches: 3. This CDR3 is CAITGTAYGYTF. CDR3 in DNA: TGTGCCATCACCGGGACAGCCTATGGCTACACCTTC.

The V gene is TRBV10-1, the J gene TRBJ2-7, with D hard to call. This CDR3 region has 14 residues. Germline loops: CDR1 WNHNN, CDR2 SYGVQD (reference sequence). The V gene lost 2 bases and the J gene lost 5 bases, with 13 bases spanning the gap. CDR3 bases: TGCGCCAGCAGTGAGCCCGCGGTCGACGACGAGCAGTACTTC. This encodes CASSEPAVDDEQYF.

The genes are TRBV28 and TRBJ1-1; the D is unclear. The CDR3 has 12 residues. CDR1 MDHEN and CDR2 SYDVKM come from the germline V gene. Between the trimmed V and J ends, which lost 5 bases and 7 bases, there was a span of 11 bases. The CDR3 is CASSTTLFEAFF. CDR3 sequence (DNA): TGTGCCAGCAGTACGACACTCTTTGAAGCTTTCTTT.

The chain combines TRBV1 with TRBJ1-5; the D call in the table, TRBD1, was not verified against the DNA. TRBV1 has pseudogene status. This CDR3 has 16 amino acids. CDR3 sequence reads: CTSSQDGQKGNQPQHF. The CDR3 region has the DNA TGCACCAGCAGCCAAGATGGACAGAAGGGCAATCAGCCCCAGCATTTT.